The sequence of this T cell receptor beta chain was determined in a study of CD8 T cells in ankylosing spondylitis. Study-wide findings and caveats: A motif in TCR beta, a set of roughly eight highly homologous variants, appeared characteristic of ankylosing spondylitis blood. Disease-linked clones were reportedly significantly enriched in matched ankylosing spondylitis synovial fluid.

This clonotype was counted many times. Its antigen remains unknown. TCRdb used MiXCR to reprocess the 5' RACE reads, holding one entry per CDR3 protein. The table has a few hundred thousand distinct CDR3 sequences, about 10% seen once; the top ten hold less than 7.5%. Trimming took off 0 bases at V and 10 bases at J, with 12 bases between the two ends. This CDR3 contains 13 residues. In germline, CDR1 is SGHRS, CDR2 YFSETQ. What was sequenced was blood, either unsorted or a sorted T cell fraction (not recorded which). The sequence was collected from a male donor with ankylosing spondylitis or in good health (not recorded which). This chain links TRBV5-1 with TRBJ2-3, with no clear D. The DNA for the CDR3 is TGCGCCAGCAGCTTGGCCGGCCAGCTAGCGCAGTATTTT. This gives the protein CASSLAGQLAQYF.